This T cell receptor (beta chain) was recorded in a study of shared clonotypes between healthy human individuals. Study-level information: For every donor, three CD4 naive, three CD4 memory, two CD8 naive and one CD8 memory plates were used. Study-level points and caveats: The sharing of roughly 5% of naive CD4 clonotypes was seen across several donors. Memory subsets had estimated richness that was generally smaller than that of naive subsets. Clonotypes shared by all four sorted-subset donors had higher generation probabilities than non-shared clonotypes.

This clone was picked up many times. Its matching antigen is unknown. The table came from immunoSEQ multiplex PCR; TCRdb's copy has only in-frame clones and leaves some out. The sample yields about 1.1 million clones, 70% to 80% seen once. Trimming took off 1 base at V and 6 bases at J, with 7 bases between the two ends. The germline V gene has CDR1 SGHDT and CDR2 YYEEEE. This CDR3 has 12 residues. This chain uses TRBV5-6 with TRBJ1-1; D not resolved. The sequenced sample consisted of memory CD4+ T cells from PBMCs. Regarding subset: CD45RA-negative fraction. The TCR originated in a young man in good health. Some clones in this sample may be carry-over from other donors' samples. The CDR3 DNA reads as TGTGCCAGCAGCTTGACTGTATCTGAAGCTTTCTTT. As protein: CASSLTVSEAFF.